Below are 26 T cell receptor beta chains sequenced from a single sample in a study of CD8+CD57+ T cells in acquired aplastic anemia. The template for TCR beta VDJ and CDR3 sequence profiling was genomic DNA. TCRdb reanalysed the reads using MiXCR and keeps one entry per CDR3 protein. Of around 180,000 distinct CDR3 sequences listed, 55% to 80% are singletons. Sequencing input: sorted CD4+, CD8+, or CD8+CD57+ T cells (not recorded which) from PBMCs. Receptors originate from a human donor in good health.

The chain combines TRBV9 with TRBJ1-2; D possibly corresponds to TRBD1 (6 bases). Germline CDR1 is SGDLS and CDR2 is YYNGEE. Trimming left V 0 bases short and J 7 bases short, with 7 bases between. The CDR3 contains 12 residues. The CDR3 DNA reads as TGTGCCAGCAGCGTAGGACAGGCTGGCTACACCTTC. Residues: CASSVGQAGYTF.

V and J are TRBV20-1 and TRBJ2-2, with 9 bases matching TRBD2. The CDR3 contains 15 residues. The germline gives CDR1 DFQATT, CDR2 SNEGSKA (reference sequence). V lost 0 bases and J lost 3; bases outside the gene matches: 2. DNA for the CDR3: TGCAGTGCTAGAGATAGCGGGAGAGACACCGGGGAGCTGTTTTTT. This codes for CSARDSGRDTGELFF.

The sample holds one count of this clonotype. The rearrangement links TRBV5-1 to TRBJ2-2, with D possibly TRBD2 on 7 matching bases. CDR3 size: 15 residues. V was trimmed by 7 bases and J by 7 bases, leaving 20 bases between them. Germline V gives CDR1 SGHRS, CDR2 YFSETQ. CDR3 nucleotide sequence: TGCGCCAGCCGCCAGGGGACTAACCTTATCGGGGAGCTGTTTTTT. Amino acids: CASRQGTNLIGELFF. The whole variable domain, filled in from reference TRBV5-1 and TRBJ2-2, reads KAGVTQTPRYLIKTRGQQVTLSCSPISGHRSVSWYQQTPGQGLQFLFEYFSETQRNKGNFPGRFSGRQFSNSRSEMNVSTLELGDSALYLCASRQGTNLIGELFFGEGSRLTVL.

The CDR3 protein is CASSPLLGTEAFF. In DNA, the CDR3 is TGTGCCAGCAGCCCCCTTTTGGGCACTGAAGCTTTCTTT. The chain has TRBV7-8 and TRBJ1-1, with D uncertain. CDR3 size: 13 residues. The V and J ends lost 5 bases and 4 bases respectively, with 11 bases between them. Germline-derived CDR1 and CDR2 are SGHVS and FQNEAQ.

The rearrangement links TRBV20-1 to TRBJ2-1, with D possibly TRBD2 on 6 matching bases. The CDR3 totals 16 residues. Trimming removed 6 bases at V and 6 bases at J, with 24 bases between. Germline-derived CDR1 and CDR2 are DFQATT and SNEGSKA (reference sequence). CDR3 amino acids: CSATDPWRGGINEQFF. CDR3 DNA: TGCAGTGCGACTGACCCTTGGCGGGGAGGAATCAATGAGCAGTTCTTC.

This clonotype was found a few times. The chain's CDR3 is CASSLGRLGVNTGELFF. For the CDR3, the DNA is TGTGCCAGCAGTTTAGGGAGACTTGGCGTGAACACCGGGGAGCTGTTTTTT. J is TRBJ2-2 and V is TRBV28; D may be TRBD2 (5 bases). This CDR3 region has 17 residues. Germline V CDR1 and CDR2: MDHEN, SYDVKM. The V gene lost 2 bases and the J gene lost 1 base, with 14 bases spanning the gap.

The chain has TRBV25-1 and TRBJ1-5; tentatively, D is TRBD1 (5 bases). V lost 3 bases and J 0 bases, leaving 12 bases between the germline ends. Germline values: CDR1 MGHDK, CDR2 SYGVNS. The CDR3 has 16 amino acids. The CDR3 DNA is TGTGCCAGCAGTGATGGGGCCGTTAGTAGCAATCAGCCCCAGCATTTT. Translated: CASSDGAVSSNQPQHF.

The genes are TRBV7-9 and TRBJ1-4; D might be TRBD1 (5 bases). CDR1 SEHNR and CDR2 FQNEAQ come from the germline V gene (reference sequence). The CDR3 runs to 15 residues. With 8 bases removed from V and 3 bases from J, the gap between germline ends came to 16 bases. The CDR3 sequence: CASSGRGAPNEKLFF. The DNA for the CDR3 is TGTGCCAGCTCGGGACGGGGTGCTCCTAATGAAAAACTGTTTTTT.

The rearrangement joins TRBV20-1 to TRBJ2-2; the D gene is possibly TRBD1 (5 bases). There are 13 residues in the CDR3. V shed 1 base and J shed 3 bases, with 6 bases lying between them. Germline V gives CDR1 DFQATT, CDR2 SNEGSKA (reference sequence). This chain's CDR3 is CSARGQYTGELFF. CDR3 coding DNA: TGCAGTGCTAGAGGACAGTACACCGGGGAGCTGTTTTTT.

This clonotype has at least ten counts. The chain uses TRBV7-9 and TRBJ2-7; TRBD1 might be the D (7 bases). Trimming shortened V by 1 base and J by 3 bases, and 10 bases separated the two germline ends. Germline V gene sequence: CDR1 SEHNR, CDR2 FQNEAQ (reference sequence). The CDR3 is made up of 14 amino acids. CDR3 amino acids: CASSLGQGGYEQYF. The CDR3 region has the DNA TGTGCCAGCAGCTTAGGACAGGGAGGCTACGAGCAGTACTTC.

The chain uses TRBV15 and TRBJ2-7, with D perhaps assigned TRBD1 or TRBD2 (5 bases each). Germline loops: CDR1 LNHNV, CDR2 YYDKDF (reference sequence). There are 14 residues in the CDR3. V was pared by 1 base and J by 3 bases, with 10 bases between. The CDR3 nucleotides read TGTGCCACCAGCAGAGCCGGGACCGTCTACGAGCAGTACTTC. Its translation is CATSRAGTVYEQYF.

This clonotype was observed at least ten times. This sequence joins TRBV20-1 and TRBJ2-1; 10 bases align to TRBD1. The CDR3 is 18 residues long. Germline assignment: CDR1 DFQATT and CDR2 SNEGSKA (reference sequence). J was trimmed by 7 bases and V by 0 bases; bases with no gene match: 15. The CDR3: CSARDRGQGRWYGNEQFF. The DNA for the CDR3 is TGCAGTGCTAGAGATCGGGGACAGGGGCGGTGGTATGGTAATGAGCAGTTCTTC.

CDR3 DNA: TGTGCCAGCAGCTTGGGACTAGCGGGACTAGGAAATGAGCAGTTCTTC. Amino acid sequence: CASSLGLAGLGNEQFF. V is TRBV7-2 and J is TRBJ2-1; 13 nucleotides agree with TRBD2. Trimming removed 3 bases from V and 7 bases from J; junction bases left unmatched: 6. Germline loops: CDR1 SGHTA, CDR2 FQGNSA. This CDR3 spans 16 amino acids.

This clonotype was found many times. J is TRBJ1-1 and V is TRBV29-1, with 7 bases aligning to TRBD1. Germline values: CDR1 SQVTM, CDR2 ANQGSEA. This CDR3 is built from 13 residues. J was trimmed by 0 bases and V by 7 bases; bases with no gene match: 5. The chain's CDR3 is CSAADRLNTEAFF. CDR3 in DNA: TGCAGCGCCGCGGACAGGCTGAACACTGAAGCTTTCTTT.

CDR3: CASTSGGSNQPQHF. CDR3 nucleotide sequence: TGTGCCAGCACCTCAGGGGGGAGCAATCAGCCCCAGCATTTT. The chain carries TRBV12-3 or TRBV12-4 and TRBJ1-5; 7 bases are shared with TRBD1. The CDR3 loop spans 14 amino acids. The trim removed 7 bases at V and 1 base at J, leaving 4 bases unmatched.

As regards this clonotype: A junction boundary mismatches the germline segment, possibly from a read error. The chain is built from TRBV7-9 and TRBJ1-2, with D hard to call. Germline V gene sequence: CDR1 SEHNR, CDR2 FQNEAQ (reference sequence). The length of the CDR3 is 14 residues. DNA for the CDR3: TGTGCCAGCAGCCCACCGTCAGCTAACTATGGCTACGCCTTC. The encoded protein is CASSPPSANYGYAF. Filled out from reference TRBV7-9 and TRBJ1-2, the complete variable domain reads DTGVSQNPRHKITKRGQNVTFRCDPISEHNRLYWYRQTLGQGPEFLTYFQNEAQLEKSRLLSDRFSAERPKGSFSTLEIQRTEQGDSAMYLCASSPPSANYGYAFGSGTRLTVV.

This chain uses TRBV19 with TRBJ2-7, with no clear D. The germline V gene has CDR1 LNHDA and CDR2 SQIVND (reference sequence). The V and J ends lost 3 bases and 6 bases respectively, with 9 bases between them. The CDR3 totals 12 residues. CDR3 residues: CASSMYGLEQYF. The CDR3, as DNA: TGTGCCAGTAGTATGTACGGCCTCGAGCAGTACTTC.

This chain connects TRBV12-3 or TRBV12-4 to TRBJ2-1; either TRBD1 or TRBD2 may fit D (5 bases each). The ends were cut back, 4 bases at V and 0 bases at J, with 10 bases in the middle. The length of the CDR3 is 15 residues. CDR3 in DNA: TGTGCCAGCAGTTCTGGTGGGGGCTCCTACAATGAGCAGTTCTTC. Protein product: CASSSGGGSYNEQFF.

The chain couples TRBV19 to TRBJ2-1; 12 bases align to TRBD2. The V segment lost 5 bases and the J segment 8 bases; nucleotides outside the gene matches: 7. Germline lookup yields CDR1 LNHDA and CDR2 SQIVND (reference sequence). The CDR3 has 15 residues. In nucleotides, the CDR3 is TGTGCCAGTAGTGGAACTAGCGGGGGGTTAGATGAGCAGTTCTTC. As protein: CASSGTSGGLDEQFF.

This clonotype has just a few counts. A much larger clone differs by one base, so this may be a read error. The V and J genes are TRBV7-8 and TRBJ2-2; TRBD2 might be the D (6 bases). This CDR3 is 17 amino acids long. V was cut by 2 bases and J by 4 bases, with 17 bases left in between. Germline V gives CDR1 SGHVS, CDR2 FQNEAQ. CDR3 nucleotides: TGTGCCAGCAGCTTAAGTTCGGCGGGGAAGGGCACCGGGGAGCTGTTTTTT. This translates into CASSLSSAGKGTGELFF.

For the CDR3, the DNA is TGTGCCAGCAAGACCCCAGCCGATACGCAGTATTTT. Translating it yields CASKTPADTQYF. The chain combines TRBV2 with TRBJ2-3; D gene ambiguous. The CDR3 length is 12 residues. V lost 7 bases to trimming and J lost 6 bases, with 11 bases between them. In germline, CDR1 is SNHLY, CDR2 FYNNEI. The full variable domain, with the rest looked up from reference TRBV2 and TRBJ2-3, is EPEVTQTPSHQVTQMGQEVILRCVPISNHLYFYWYRQILGQKVEFLVSFYNNEISEKSEIFDDQFSVERPDGSNFTLKIRSTKLEDSAMYFCASKTPADTQYFGPGTRLTVL.

This clonotype came up a few times. The chain combines TRBV20-1 with TRBJ2-7, with a weak D call TRBD2 (6 bases). Germline loops: CDR1 DFQATT, CDR2 SNEGSKA (reference sequence). This CDR3 contains 10 residues. CDR3 in DNA: TGCAGCCCGGAGGGGTACGAGCAGTACTTC. Translating it yields CSPEGYEQYF.

The V and J genes are TRBV9 and TRBJ2-2; 9 positions match TRBD1. The J segment lost 3 bases and the V segment lost 4 bases, leaving 7 bases of the junction unmatched. Per the germline V gene, CDR1 is SGDLS and CDR2 is YYNGEE. The CDR3 spans 16 residues. CDR3 in amino acids: CASSSTGTGYTGELFF. CDR3 DNA sequence: TGTGCCAGCAGCAGTACCGGGACAGGGTACACCGGGGAGCTGTTTTTT.

The genes are TRBV20-1 and TRBJ2-7, with D possibly TRBD2 on 6 matching bases. CDR3 size: 15 residues. Germline V gene data show CDR1 as DFQATT and CDR2 as SNEGSKA (reference sequence). Trimming removed 0 bases from V and 2 bases from J, with 14 bases in between. CDR3 sequence reads: CSARDLSGSPYEQYF. The CDR3 DNA reads TGCAGTGCTAGAGATCTGAGCGGGTCGCCCTACGAGCAGTACTTC.

This clonotype was recorded at least ten times. V usage is TRBV6-5 and J usage is TRBJ1-4; 8 bases fit TRBD1. The CDR3 extends over 15 amino acids. Germline V gives CDR1 MNHEY, CDR2 SVGAGI. Germline trimming cut 4 bases from V and 3 bases from J; bases unmatched to any gene: 4. In DNA form, the CDR3 reads TGTGCCAGCAGTTCCGGGACAGGAGCTAATGAAAAACTGTTTTTT. Its translation is CASSSGTGANEKLFF.

The rearrangement joins TRBV2 to TRBJ1-5; the D gene is possibly TRBD1 (6 bases). The CDR3 runs to 15 residues. V was trimmed by 6 bases and J by 6 bases, leaving 18 bases between them. Germline loops: CDR1 SNHLY, CDR2 FYNNEI. The CDR3 here is CASSRDKAPPQPQHF. The CDR3 nucleotides are TGTGCCAGCAGCCGGGACAAGGCTCCCCCTCAGCCCCAGCATTTT. Supplemented by reference TRBV2 and TRBJ1-5, the full variable domain reads EPEVTQTPSHQVTQMGQEVILRCVPISNHLYFYWYRQILGQKVEFLVSFYNNEISEKSEIFDDQFSVERPDGSNFTLKIRSTKLEDSAMYFCASSRDKAPPQPQHFGDGTRLSIL.